A selection of T cell receptor beta chains follows, all from one sample in a study of T cells in Graves' hyperthyroidism and ophthalmopathy. MiXCR, applied by TCRdb to the multiplex PCR reads, yields one record per CDR3 protein. This table holds 500,000 or so distinct CDR3 sequences, about 15% found once. Sample: blood. The receptors were gathered from a woman between 18 and 29 years old with Graves' ophthalmopathy. CDR3s include the opening cysteine and the closing phenylalanine or tryptophan. A D gene is named only where the DNA matches it firmly. Clone size appears in some rows only: once, few, many, or a class for an expanded clone.

d_gene: -; j_gene: TRBJ2-7; v_gene: TRBV5-5; abundance: few; CDR3aa: CASSLSLQGYEQYF; CDR3nt: TGTGCCAGCAGCTTGTCTCTACAGGGCTACGAGCAGTACTTC
d_gene: -; j_gene: TRBJ1-2; v_gene: TRBV29-1; abundance: few; CDR3aa: CSTKGTGVNYGYTF; CDR3nt: TGCAGCACCAAGGGAACAGGAGTTAACTATGGCTACACCTTC
d_gene: TRBD1; j_gene: TRBJ1-5; v_gene: TRBV30; abundance: once; CDR3aa: CAWSALDREVQPQHF; CDR3nt: TGTGCCTGGAGCGCCCTCGACAGGGAGGTCCAGCCCCAGCATTTT
d_gene: TRBD1; j_gene: TRBJ2-7; v_gene: TRBV18; abundance: -; CDR3aa: CASSPLGQGKGEQYF; CDR3nt: TGTGCCAGCTCACCCTTGGGACAGGGGAAAGGCGAGCAGTACTTC
d_gene: -; j_gene: TRBJ2-3; v_gene: TRBV20-1; abundance: many; CDR3aa: CSAREVATRGRGTRTQYF; CDR3nt: TGCAGTGCTAGAGAGGTCGCGACTAGAGGCCGGGGTACCCGTACGCAGTATTTT
d_gene: -; j_gene: TRBJ2-7; v_gene: TRBV29-1; abundance: -; CDR3aa: CSVVSESYEQYF; CDR3nt: TGCAGCGTTGTGTCAGAGTCCTACGAGCAGTACTTC
d_gene: TRBD2; j_gene: TRBJ2-1; v_gene: TRBV7-3; abundance: few; CDR3aa: CASSQGSSGTNEQFF; CDR3nt: TGTGCCAGCAGCCAGGGATCTAGCGGGACAAATGAGCAGTTCTTC
d_gene: -; j_gene: TRBJ2-7; v_gene: TRBV28; abundance: many; CDR3aa: CASSLPLTRSYEQYF; CDR3nt: TGTGCCAGCAGTTTACCCTTGACACGCTCCTACGAGCAGTACTTC
d_gene: -; j_gene: TRBJ2-1; v_gene: TRBV19; abundance: -; CDR3aa: CASSILGSNEQFF; CDR3nt: TGTGCCAGTAGTATTCTAGGGTCGAATGAGCAGTTCTTC
d_gene: TRBD1; j_gene: TRBJ2-7; v_gene: TRBV4-1; abundance: -; CDR3aa: CASSQVRTGQYEQYF; CDR3nt: TGCGCCAGCAGCCAAGTCAGGACAGGCCAATACGAGCAGTACTTC
d_gene: -; j_gene: TRBJ1-4; v_gene: TRBV6-1; abundance: many; CDR3aa: CASSESWGNEKLFF; CDR3nt: TGTGCCAGCAGTGAATCCTGGGGGAATGAAAAACTGTTTTTT
d_gene: -; j_gene: TRBJ2-3; v_gene: TRBV11-2; abundance: many; CDR3aa: CASSPLINLATDTQYF; CDR3nt: TGTGCCAGCAGCCCGCTAATAAACTTGGCCACAGATACGCAGTATTTT
d_gene: TRBD1; j_gene: TRBJ1-6; v_gene: TRBV7-8; abundance: -; CDR3aa: CASSPATGNSPLHF; CDR3nt: TGTGCCAGCAGCCCAGCGACAGGGAATTCACCCCTCCACTTT
d_gene: TRBD2; j_gene: TRBJ2-7; v_gene: TRBV19; abundance: many; CDR3aa: CASSSNSGGAYEQYF; CDR3nt: TGTGCCAGTAGCTCCAATAGCGGGGGCGCCTACGAGCAGTACTTC
d_gene: -; j_gene: TRBJ2-3; v_gene: TRBV7-2; abundance: many; CDR3aa: CASSSGAGQGDTQYF; CDR3nt: TGTGCCAGCAGCTCAGGGGCCGGGCAGGGAGATACGCAGTATTTT
d_gene: -; j_gene: TRBJ2-2; v_gene: TRBV27; abundance: -; CDR3aa: CASSLSGDGELFF; CDR3nt: TGTGCCAGCAGTTTATCAGGGGACGGGGAGCTGTTTTTT
d_gene: -; j_gene: TRBJ1-1; v_gene: TRBV6-1; abundance: many; CDR3aa: CASSPPGSIHREAFF; CDR3nt: TGTGCCAGCAGTCCCCCTGGCTCCATTCACCGGGAAGCTTTCTTT
d_gene: TRBD2; j_gene: TRBJ2-1; v_gene: TRBV30; abundance: -; CDR3aa: CAWSGWVGEGPLGRNEQFF; CDR3nt: TGTGCCTGGAGTGGTTGGGTGGGGGAGGGACCCCTCGGACGGAATGAGCAGTTCTTC
d_gene: -; j_gene: TRBJ2-7; v_gene: TRBV5-1; abundance: many; CDR3aa: CASSSTTRLYEQYF; CDR3nt: TGCGCCAGCAGCTCGACGACACGTCTCTACGAGCAGTACTTC
d_gene: TRBD1; j_gene: TRBJ1-5; v_gene: TRBV28; abundance: -; CDR3aa: CASHGQGAGNQPQHF; CDR3nt: TGTGCCAGCCATGGACAGGGGGCCGGCAATCAGCCCCAGCATTTT
d_gene: -; j_gene: TRBJ2-7; v_gene: TRBV30; abundance: many; CDR3aa: CAWTVDPNGEQYF; CDR3nt: TGTGCCTGGACCGTAGACCCCAACGGCGAGCAGTACTTC
d_gene: TRBD1; j_gene: TRBJ2-7; v_gene: TRBV7-8; abundance: -; CDR3aa: CASSLGDRGFSYEQHF; CDR3nt: TGTGCCAGCAGCTTAGGGGACAGGGGGTTTTCCTACGAGCAGCACTTC
d_gene: -; j_gene: TRBJ2-7; v_gene: TRBV20-1; abundance: -; CDR3aa: CSASTGRPSYEQYF; CDR3nt: TGCAGTGCCAGCACCGGGCGGCCCTCCTACGAGCAGTACTTC
d_gene: TRBD1; j_gene: TRBJ1-2; v_gene: TRBV4-1; abundance: few; CDR3aa: CASSQETGDNYGYTF; CDR3nt: TGCGCCAGCAGCCAAGAGACAGGGGATAACTATGGCTACACCTTC
d_gene: -; j_gene: TRBJ2-3; v_gene: TRBV12-3/TRBV12-4; abundance: -; CDR3aa: CASSSSVGTQYF; CDR3nt: TGTGCCAGCAGTTCCTCAGTGGGGACGCAGTATTTT
d_gene: TRBD2; j_gene: TRBJ2-2; v_gene: TRBV13; abundance: -; CDR3aa: CASSQGLAVGTGELFF; CDR3nt: TGTGCCAGCAGCCAAGGACTAGCGGTGGGCACCGGGGAGCTGTTTTTT